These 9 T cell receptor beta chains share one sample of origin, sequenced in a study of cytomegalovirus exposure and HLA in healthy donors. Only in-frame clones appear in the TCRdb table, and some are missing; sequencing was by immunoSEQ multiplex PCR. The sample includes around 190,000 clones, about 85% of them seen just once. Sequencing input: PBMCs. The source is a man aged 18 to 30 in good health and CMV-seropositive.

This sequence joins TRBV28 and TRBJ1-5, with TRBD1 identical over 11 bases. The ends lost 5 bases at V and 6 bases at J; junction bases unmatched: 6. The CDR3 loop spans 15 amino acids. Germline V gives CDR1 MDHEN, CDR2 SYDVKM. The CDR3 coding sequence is TGTGCCAGCAGTCCGCCCGGGACAGGGGGTCAGCCCCAGCATTTT. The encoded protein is CASSPPGTGGQPQHF.

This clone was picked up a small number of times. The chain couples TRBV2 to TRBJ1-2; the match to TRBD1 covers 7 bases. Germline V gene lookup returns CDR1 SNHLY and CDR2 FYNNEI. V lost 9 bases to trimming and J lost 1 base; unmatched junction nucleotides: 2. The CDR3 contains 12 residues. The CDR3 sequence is CASGQDNYGYTF. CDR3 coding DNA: TGTGCCAGTGGACAGGATAACTATGGCTACACCTTC.

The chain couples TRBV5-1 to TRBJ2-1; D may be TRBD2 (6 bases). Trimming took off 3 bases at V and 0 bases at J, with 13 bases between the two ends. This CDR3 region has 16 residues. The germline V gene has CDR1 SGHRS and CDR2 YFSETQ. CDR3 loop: CASSSASDPSYNEQFF. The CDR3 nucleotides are TGCGCCAGCAGCTCAGCTAGCGACCCCTCCTACAATGAGCAGTTCTTC.

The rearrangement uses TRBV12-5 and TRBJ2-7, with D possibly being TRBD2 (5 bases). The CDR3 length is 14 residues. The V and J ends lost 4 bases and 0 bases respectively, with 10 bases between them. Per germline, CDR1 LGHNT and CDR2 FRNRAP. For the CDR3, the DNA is TGTGCTAGTGGTTCTCGCGGGCCCTCCTACGAGCAGTACTTC. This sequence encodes CASGSRGPSYEQYF. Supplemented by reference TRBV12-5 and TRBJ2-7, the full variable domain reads DARVTQTPRHKVTEMGQEVTMRCQPILGHNTVFWYRQTMMQGLELLAYFRNRAPLDDSGMPKDRFSAEMPDATLATLKIQPSEPRDSAVYFCASGSRGPSYEQYFGPGTRLTVT.

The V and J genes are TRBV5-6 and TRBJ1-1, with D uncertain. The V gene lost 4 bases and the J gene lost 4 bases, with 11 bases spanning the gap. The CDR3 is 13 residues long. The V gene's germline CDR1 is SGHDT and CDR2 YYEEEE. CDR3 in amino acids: CASSQDSPTEAFF. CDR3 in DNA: TGTGCCAGCAGCCAGGACTCTCCCACTGAAGCTTTCTTT.

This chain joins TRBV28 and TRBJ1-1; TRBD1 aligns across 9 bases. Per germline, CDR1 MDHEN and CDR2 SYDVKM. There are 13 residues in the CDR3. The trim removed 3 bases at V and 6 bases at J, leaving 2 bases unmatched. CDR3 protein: CASSLGQGSEAFF. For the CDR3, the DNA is TGTGCCAGCAGTTTGGGACAGGGCTCTGAAGCTTTCTTT. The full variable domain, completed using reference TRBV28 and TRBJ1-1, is DVKVTQSSRYLVKRTGEKVFLECVQDMDHENMFWYRQDPGLGLRLIYFSYDVKMKEKGDIPEGYSVSREKKERFSLILESASTNQTSMYLCASSLGQGSEAFFGQGTRLTVV.

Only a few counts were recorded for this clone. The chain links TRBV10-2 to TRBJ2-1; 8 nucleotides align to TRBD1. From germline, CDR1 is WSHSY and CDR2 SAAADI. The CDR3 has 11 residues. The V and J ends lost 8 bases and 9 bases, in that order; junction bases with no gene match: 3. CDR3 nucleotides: TGCGCCAGCCGGACAGGGATTGAGCAGTTCTTC. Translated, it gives CASRTGIEQFF.

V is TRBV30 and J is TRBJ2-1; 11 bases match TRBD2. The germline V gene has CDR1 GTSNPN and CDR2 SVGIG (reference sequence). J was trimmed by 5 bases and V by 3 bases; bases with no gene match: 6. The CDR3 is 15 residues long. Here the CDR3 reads CAWRVGLAVNNEQFF. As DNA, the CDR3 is TGTGCCTGGAGGGTGGGACTAGCGGTAAACAATGAGCAGTTCTTC.

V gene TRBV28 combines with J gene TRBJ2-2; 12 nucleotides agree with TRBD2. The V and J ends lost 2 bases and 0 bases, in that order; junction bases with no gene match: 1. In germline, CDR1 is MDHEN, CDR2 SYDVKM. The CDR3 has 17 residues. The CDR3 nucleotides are TGTGCCAGCAGTTTAGGGACTAGCGGGCCGAACACCGGGGAGCTGTTTTTT. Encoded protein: CASSLGTSGPNTGELFF.